Listed below are T cell receptor beta chains from one sample, sequenced in a study of T-cell memory formation after mild COVID-19. TCRdb analysed the 5' RACE reads with MiXCR anew, one entry per CDR3 protein. The sample yields 450,000 or so distinct CDR3 sequences, 20% seen once. Sample: PBMCs or a T cell subset sorted from them (not recorded which). The receptors shown here come from an adult woman who had mild COVID-19 (a few samples of this study predate the infection). Cell type and time point are not known. CDR3s include the opening cysteine and the closing phenylalanine or tryptophan. Fields, in order: V gene, clone size, J gene, D gene, CDR3 DNA, CDR3 protein. D genes are given only for firm matches. Clone sizes are given selectively: once, few, many, or a class where the clone is expanded.

>TRBV6-2/TRBV6-3|NA|TRBJ2-1|TRBD1
TGTGCCAGCAGTTACCAGCCGGGACAGATAAATGAGCAGTTCTTC
CASSYQPGQINEQFF
>TRBV15|many|TRBJ2-3|NA
TGTGCCACCAGCACTAGACACGGAAACACAGATACGCAGTATTTT
CATSTRHGNTDTQYF
>TRBV21-1|NA|TRBJ1-6|NA
TGTGCCAGCAGCACTTCCTCCTACTCCTATAATTCACCCCTCCACTTT
CASSTSSYSYNSPLHF
>TRBV24-1|few|TRBJ1-1|NA
TGTGCCACCAGTAACATACCGAACACTGAAGCTTTCTTT
CATSNIPNTEAFF
>TRBV6-2/TRBV6-3|few|TRBJ2-3|NA
TGTGCCAGCAGTTACCCGACAGGCGAAGGCACAGATACGCAGTATTTT
CASSYPTGEGTDTQYF
>TRBV2|NA|TRBJ1-1|NA
TGTGCCAGCAGTCTAGTCAGGGTATGGCGAAACACTGAAGCTTTCTTT
CASSLVRVWRNTEAFF
>TRBV7-9|few|TRBJ2-5|NA
TGTGCCAGCAGCTTAGGTCACCTGGGGGAGACCCAGTACTTC
CASSLGHLGETQYF
>TRBV7-2|many|TRBJ2-2|NA
TGTGCCAGCAGCTCCTACACCGGGGAGCTGTTTTTT
CASSSYTGELFF
>TRBV6-5|NA|TRBJ2-1|NA
TGTGCCAGCAGCCATGGGTACAATGAGCAGTTCTTC
CASSHGYNEQFF
>TRBV3-1|NA|TRBJ1-1|TRBD1
TGTGCCAGCAGCCAAGAAGTGGGGACAGGGGCGCGGGTGTTAGCTTTCTTT
CASSQEVGTGARVLAFF
>TRBV5-1|few|TRBJ1-5|TRBD1
TGCGCCAGCAACTGCAGACAGGGGCCGTATAGCAATCAGCCCCAGCATTTT
CASNCRQGPYSNQPQHF
>TRBV6-6|NA|TRBJ1-3|NA
TGTGCCAGCACTGGGGGAAACTCTGGAAACACCATATATTTT
CASTGGNSGNTIYF
>TRBV6-5|NA|TRBJ1-1|TRBD1
TGTGCCAGCAGTTACTCCGCGACAGGGTCTACTGAAGCTTTCTTT
CASSYSATGSTEAFF
>TRBV7-9|NA|TRBJ1-2|NA
TGTGCCAGCAGCTCCGGGTCTCCTAACTATGGCTACACCTTC
CASSSGSPNYGYTF
>TRBV12-3/TRBV12-4|NA|TRBJ1-6|NA
TGTGCCAGCAGTTTAGCGGGGCGGGGGAATAATTCACCCCTCCACTTT
CASSLAGRGNNSPLHF
>TRBV12-3/TRBV12-4|NA|TRBJ2-3|NA
TGTGCCAGCAGTTCCCGACCTTCGGATACGCAGTATTTT
CASSSRPSDTQYF
>TRBV4-2|few|TRBJ2-7|TRBD2
TGTGCCAGCAGCCAAGAGGTAGCGGGGGCTTCCGAGCAGTACTTC
CASSQEVAGASEQYF
>TRBV6-5|NA|TRBJ2-7|TRBD1
TGTGCCAGCAGCCCCATGGGCGGGACAGGGTTCGAGCAGTACTTC
CASSPMGGTGFEQYF
>TRBV3-1|few|TRBJ2-1|NA
TGTGCCAGCAACGGGGCTCCCAGGAACAATGAGCAGTTCTTC
CASNGAPRNNEQFF
>TRBV29-1|few|TRBJ2-7|TRBD1
TGCAGCGTTGAAGTGGGGACAGGGTACTCCTACGAGCAGTACTTC
CSVEVGTGYSYEQYF
>TRBV12-3/TRBV12-4|few|TRBJ2-2|NA
TGTGCCAGCAGTTTACTAGAGCCGAACACCGGGGAGCTGTTTTTT
CASSLLEPNTGELFF
>TRBV20-1|NA|TRBJ2-1|NA
TGCAGTGCTAAGGGGACGCAGTACAATGAGCAGTTCTTC
CSAKGTQYNEQFF
>TRBV9|NA|TRBJ1-2|NA
TGTGCCAGCAGCGTAGATACCGGGAATGGCTACACCTTC
CASSVDTGNGYTF
>TRBV7-2|few|TRBJ2-5|NA
TGTGCCAGCAGCTCTTACACCCAAGAGACCCAGTACTTC
CASSSYTQETQYF
>TRBV6-2/TRBV6-3|few|TRBJ1-1|NA
TGTGCCAGCAGTTACTCGGCCGGGGGTCGGACTGAAGCTTTCTTT
CASSYSAGGRTEAFF
>TRBV11-2|NA|TRBJ2-3|NA
TGTGCCAGCACCCGTGGGGAGGCAGATACGCAGTATTTT
CASTRGEADTQYF
>TRBV7-2|few|TRBJ2-7|NA
TGTGCCAGCAGCTTATACCCGACAGGAACCTACGAGCAGTACTTC
CASSLYPTGTYEQYF
>TRBV6-6|once|TRBJ1-2|NA
TGTGCCAGCAGTTACGAATCCCCGCCCGACTATGGCTACACCTTC
CASSYESPPDYGYTF
>TRBV2|few|TRBJ2-1|TRBD1
TGTGCCAGCAAGAGGGACAGGAACAATGAGCAGTTCTTC
CASKRDRNNEQFF
>TRBV20-1|NA|TRBJ1-2|NA
TGCAGTGCTAATGACCCCGGACGTGGCTACACCTTC
CSANDPGRGYTF
>TRBV9|NA|TRBJ2-1|TRBD2
TGTGCCAGCAGCGTAGGTCCCGGGACTAGCGGAGAGAATGAGCAGTTCTTC
CASSVGPGTSGENEQFF
>TRBV5-6|NA|TRBJ1-5|NA
TGTGCCAGCAGCCTCCGAGGGTCGGGGGGCGAGCCCCAGCATTTT
CASSLRGSGGEPQHF
>TRBV5-1|NA|TRBJ1-2|NA
TGCGCCAGCAGCGGAGGTGCGGGGAGAGTCGGCTACACCTTC
CASSGGAGRVGYTF
>TRBV27|NA|TRBJ2-7|NA
TGTGCCAGCCGCCGAGCAGGTCCCTACGAGCAGTACTTC
CASRRAGPYEQYF
>TRBV29-1|NA|TRBJ2-2|NA
TGCAGCGTTCTGGAGAACACCGGGGAGCTGTTTTTT
CSVLENTGELFF
>TRBV4-1|few|TRBJ2-3|NA
TGCGCCAGCAGGATCGACGATCAGGGCCGCGCAGATACGCAGTATTTT
CASRIDDQGRADTQYF
>TRBV29-1|few|TRBJ2-7|TRBD2
TGCAGCGTCCGCTTCCTGCGGGGGAGGGAGCAGTACTTC
CSVRFLRGREQYF
>TRBV5-1|once|TRBJ2-1|TRBD2
TGCGCCAGCAAGGCGGGGGGCCCCAGTGAGCAGTTCTTC
CASKAGGPSEQFF
>TRBV27|NA|TRBJ1-1|NA
TGTGCCAGCAGCTCTCCGGGACATATGAACACTGAAGCTTTCTTT
CASSSPGHMNTEAFF
>TRBV24-1|few|TRBJ2-7|NA
TGTGCCACCAGTGATTCCCCTCCCAGGGACGAGCAGTACTTC
CATSDSPPRDEQYF
>TRBV20-1|few|TRBJ2-6|TRBD1
TGCAGTGCTGGGGGACAGGGTTCTGGGGCCAACGTCCTGACTTTC
CSAGGQGSGANVLTF
>TRBV4-2|NA|TRBJ1-1|TRBD1
TGTGCCAGCAGCTTGGACAGGCAAATGAACACTGAAGCTTTCTTT
CASSLDRQMNTEAFF
>TRBV7-8|NA|TRBJ1-2|NA
TGTGCCAGCAGCCGCTTGTCGGAGGCTGGCTACACCTTC
CASSRLSEAGYTF
>TRBV11-2|NA|TRBJ1-1|NA
TGTGCCAGCAGCTCGTTGATCGGGGGGACTGAAGCTTTCTTT
CASSSLIGGTEAFF
>TRBV5-5|few|TRBJ2-1|NA
TGTGCCAGCAGCTTGGAGAGTGGACCAAGTGAGCAGTTCTTC
CASSLESGPSEQFF
>TRBV7-2|NA|TRBJ2-3|NA
TGTGCCAGCAGCGATAGCCTTAGTGGCACAGATACGCAGTATTTT
CASSDSLSGTDTQYF
>TRBV5-4|few|TRBJ2-2|NA
TGTGCCAGCAGCTTGTTCGCAGCTACGAACACCGGGGAGCTGTTTTTT
CASSLFAATNTGELFF